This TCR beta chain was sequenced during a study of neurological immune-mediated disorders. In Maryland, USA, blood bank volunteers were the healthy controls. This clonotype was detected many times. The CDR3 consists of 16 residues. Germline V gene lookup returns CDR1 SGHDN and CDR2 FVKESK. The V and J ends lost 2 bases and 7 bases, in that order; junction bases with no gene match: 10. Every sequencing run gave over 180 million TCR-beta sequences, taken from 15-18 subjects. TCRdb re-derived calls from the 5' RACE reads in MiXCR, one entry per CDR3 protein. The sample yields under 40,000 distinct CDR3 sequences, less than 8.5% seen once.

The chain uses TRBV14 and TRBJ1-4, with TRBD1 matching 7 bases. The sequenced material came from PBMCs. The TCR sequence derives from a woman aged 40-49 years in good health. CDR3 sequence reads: CASSQFLSGGGEKLFF. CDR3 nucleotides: TGTGCCAGCAGCCAATTCTTGTCAGGGGGAGGTGAAAAACTGTTTTTT.